This T cell receptor (beta chain) appears in the sequencing data of a study of OX40 agonist ivuxolimab in advanced cancers. In the study overall: Three patients got partial responses; one had hepatocellular carcinoma and two had cutaneous melanoma.

CDR1 is SGHTA and CDR2 is FQGNSA in the germline V gene. Trimming took 1 base from V and 2 from J, leaving 11 bases between them. CDR3 length equals 15 residues. This clone was seen a few times. The data were produced by immunoSEQ multiplex PCR, yet TCRdb's version contains in-frame clones alone and is incomplete. The sample records fewer than 55,000 clones, over 80% being singletons. The clonotype originates from an adult with an advanced solid tumor such as melanoma, head and neck, liver or kidney cancer. V gene TRBV7-2 combines with J gene TRBJ2-5, with D possibly TRBD1 on 5 matching bases. The source material was CD4+ or CD8+ T cells sorted from blood, sampled in a trial of the OX40 agonist ivuxolimab. CDR3 sequence (DNA): TGTGCCAGCAGCTTAGTCGGTACAGGACAAGAGACCCAGTACTTC. Translated: CASSLVGTGQETQYF.